These T cell receptor beta chains were read from a single sample in a study of identical twins' blood T cells. TCRdb re-called the 5' RACE reads with MiXCR, one entry per CDR3 protein. The repertoire holds a few hundred thousand distinct CDR3 sequences, with 28% as singletons. Sequenced material: PBMCs. These receptors came from a woman aged 18 to 55 in good health. Both conserved end residues are part of each CDR3. Rows may omit the clone size; those that give it use once, few, many or a size class.

CDR3 protein	clone size	V gene	J gene
CASNPERNTGELFF	.	TRBV5-1	TRBJ2-2
CASSLGGLARDEQFF	few	TRBV11-3	TRBJ2-1
CASSSLGTNTGELFF	.	TRBV5-1	TRBJ2-2
CASSLDRNTEAFF	many	TRBV5-1	TRBJ1-1
CASSLKLDRGQNTEAFF	.	TRBV7-8	TRBJ1-1
CSAASIASGVPEQFF	.	TRBV20-1	TRBJ2-1
CSARGTAISYNSPLHF	.	TRBV20-1	TRBJ1-6
CASSLVGVNTEAFF	many	TRBV7-9	TRBJ1-1
CASRATGGNQPQHF	.	TRBV19	TRBJ1-5
CAWSGRSGRYTGELFF	.	TRBV30	TRBJ2-2
CSARVNTVKLFF	.	TRBV20-1	TRBJ1-4